This T cell receptor (beta chain) emerged from a study of control samples from healthy donors and cancer patients. Data came from immunoSEQ multiplex PCR; TCRdb stores just in-frame clones and leaves some out. The table lists tens of thousands of clones, approximately 86% of them singletons. CDR3 length: 13 residues. From germline, CDR1 is SGHRS and CDR2 YFSETQ. The V gene lost 0 bases and the J gene lost 5 bases, with 6 bases spanning the gap. The chain has TRBV5-1 and TRBJ2-1, with D unresolved. The sample comprised PBMCs. The receptor's source is a woman in her fifties or sixties with lung cancer. The DNA of the CDR3 is TGCGCCAGCAGCTTGGGTGGGGACAATGAGCAGTTCTTC. Translating gives CASSLGGDNEQFF.